The next 25 T cell receptor beta chains were all read from a single sample in a study of regulatory T cells in long-lasting Graves disease listed by TCRdb under 2021. The time point label on this specimen signifies: newly diagnosed GD, antithyroid drugs for less than 3 months. RNA was extracted from PBMCs in TRIzol for both TCR sequencing and RNA sequencing. The method behind the library was multiplex PCR. Sequencing used an Illumina HiSeq 4000. CDR3 regions were amplified by Arm-PCR with iRepertoire HTBI primers to construct TCR beta libraries. The public reads were reanalyzed by TCRdb: fastp trimming at Q25, MiXCR alignment, in-frame beta chains only. A single entry per CDR3 protein holds the most common genes and DNA from its merged rows. Across this sample there are some 600,000 distinct CDR3 sequences, with about 15% seen only once. Clones ranked in the top ten supply about 12% of the sample.

The same data also contributed to another study, on T cells in Graves' hyperthyroidism and ophthalmopathy.

This sample comprised peripheral blood mononuclear cells (PBMCs), obtained at new diagnosis, from a patient treated with antithyroid drugs. The receptors stem from a man younger than 35 with Graves disease. Donor details come from another sample of the same person, matched by shared clones.

With regard to this clonotype: A much bigger clone sits one base away, suggesting this may be a read error. The rearrangement joins TRBV7-9 to TRBJ2-7, with D unclear. The ends were cut back, 4 bases at V and 3 bases at J, with 7 bases in the middle. The germline CDR1 and CDR2 sequences are SEHNR and FQNEAQ (reference sequence). The CDR3 consists of 12 residues. CDR3 sequence (DNA): TGTGCCAGCAGCTGGGCCAACTACGAGCAGTACTTC. This encodes CASSWANYEQYF.

The table lists this clonotype with many counts. This rearrangement joins TRBV6-1 to TRBJ1-2; tentative D call: TRBD1 (5 bases). Germline V gene data show CDR1 as MNHNS and CDR2 as SASEGT. The CDR3 sequence is 16 residues long. The V gene lost 3 bases and the J gene lost 2 bases, with 16 bases spanning the gap. The CDR3 here is CASSDPRAGTNYGYTF. CDR3 nucleotides: TGTGCCAGCAGTGACCCCAGGGCAGGGACGAACTATGGCTACACCTTC.

The CDR3 nucleotides are TGCAGTGCTAGAGATCCGCGACTAGCTCTCTACAATGAGCAGTTCTTC. Translating it yields CSARDPRLALYNEQFF. This chain joins TRBV20-1 and TRBJ2-1; 7 bases map to TRBD2. The V segment lost 0 bases and the J segment 3 bases; nucleotides outside the gene matches: 8. Germline assignment: CDR1 DFQATT and CDR2 SNEGSKA (reference sequence). The length of the CDR3 is 16 residues.

This clonotype was seen repeatedly, ten times or more. V is TRBV27 and J is TRBJ2-3; a weak D match, TRBD2 (7 bases). The V end lost 6 bases, the J end lost 4 bases, and 17 bases lay between the germline ends. Germline V gene sequence: CDR1 MNHEY, CDR2 SMNVEV (reference sequence). CDR3 length equals 15 residues. CDR3 in DNA: TGTGCCAGCAGCTGGGGGGGGCCGTCCCCAGATACGCAGTATTTT. This gives the protein CASSWGGPSPDTQYF.

This clonotype was observed at least ten times. This rearrangement joins TRBV6-1 to TRBJ2-5; D is uncertain. CDR1 and CDR2 (germline): MNHNS, SASEGT. The CDR3 extends over 13 amino acids. V was cut by 8 bases and J by 1 base, with 11 bases left in between. This CDR3 reads CASAPDGQETQYF. The CDR3 nucleotides are TGTGCCAGCGCCCCGGACGGCCAAGAGACCCAGTACTTC.

This clonotype was seen ten or more times. A junction end diverges from the germline sequence, so it may reflect a read error. The gene calls are TRBV12-3 or TRBV12-4 and TRBJ2-7; D uncertain. The CDR3 is 12 residues long. Written as DNA, the CDR3 is TGTGCCAGCAGCTTAGGTAATTACGAGCAGTACTTC. As protein: CASSLGNYEQYF.

This clonotype occurred a few times. This chain links TRBV30 with TRBJ1-2; D call uncertain. This CDR3 contains 15 residues. V shed 0 bases and J shed 5 bases, with 16 bases lying between them. Germline-derived CDR1 and CDR2 are GTSNPN and SVGIG (reference sequence). CDR3: CAWSVRRASLYGYTF. The CDR3 DNA reads TGTGCCTGGAGTGTACGACGGGCCTCGCTGTATGGCTACACCTTC. Variable domain in full (rest from reference TRBV30 and TRBJ1-2): SQTIHQWPATLVQPVGSPLSLECTVEGTSNPNLYWYRQAAGRGLQLLFYSVGIGQISSEVPQNLSASRPQDRQFILSSKKLLLSDSGFYLCAWSVRRASLYGYTFGSGTRLTVV.

The chain recombines TRBV13 with TRBJ2-5, with TRBD2 as a possible D gene (6 bases). Per germline, CDR1 PRHDT and CDR2 FYEKMQ (reference sequence). V dropped 1 base and J dropped 1 base, with 10 bases sitting between them. This CDR3 has 15 residues. The CDR3, as DNA: TGTGCCAGCAGCTTAGAGGGAGGACCCCAAGAGACCCAGTACTTC. Residues: CASSLEGGPQETQYF. The whole variable domain, filled in from reference TRBV13 and TRBJ2-5, reads AAGVIQSPRHLIKEKRETATLKCYPIPRHDTVYWYQQGPGQDPQFLISFYEKMQSDKGSIPDRFSAQQFSDYHSELNMSSLELGDSALYFCASSLEGGPQETQYFGPGTRLLVL.

The rearrangement joins TRBV11-2 to TRBJ1-4; 7 nucleotides line up with TRBD1. CDR3 size: 15 residues. Germline CDR1 and CDR2: SGHAT and FQNNGV. J lost 8 bases, V lost 5 bases, and 11 bases had no gene match. This chain's CDR3 is CASSRRDRVEEKLFF. The CDR3 DNA reads as TGTGCCAGCAGCAGGAGAGACAGGGTGGAGGAAAAACTGTTTTTT.

The sample holds many counts of this clonotype. The chain is built from TRBV7-2 and TRBJ1-2; 9 bases line up with TRBD1. The CDR3 loop spans 14 amino acids. With V trimmed by 3 bases and J by 5 bases, 4 bases remained unmatched. Germline V gene sequence: CDR1 SGHTA, CDR2 FQGNSA. For the CDR3, the DNA is TGTGCCAGCAGCTTGACAGGGGGAGGGTATGGCTACACCTTC. Protein product: CASSLTGGGYGYTF.

This clonotype was recorded at least ten times. The chain combines TRBV11-3 with TRBJ2-1; 13 positions match TRBD2. The J segment lost 7 bases and the V segment lost 5 bases, leaving 5 bases of the junction unmatched. The CDR3 consists of 15 residues. From germline, CDR1 is SGHNT and CDR2 YENEEA. Here the CDR3 DNA reads TGTGCCAGCAGCGCCGAACTAGCGGGAGGGAATGAGCAGTTCTTC. Amino acid sequence: CASSAELAGGNEQFF.

This clonotype was detected many times. The chain employs TRBV5-1 and TRBJ2-3; 8 bases map to TRBD2. CDR1 is SGHRS, CDR2 YFSETQ, per germline. This CDR3 has 17 amino acids. The V and J ends lost 1 base and 1 base, in that order; junction bases with no gene match: 8. The CDR3 DNA is TGCGCCAGCAGCTTGCCGGCCAGCGGGAGTGGCACAGATACGCAGTATTTT. Amino acid sequence: CASSLPASGSGTDTQYF.

The CDR3 nucleotides read TGTGCCAGCTCGGAGCGAGTTGTAGGAGGGCCTTCCGATACGCAGTATTTT. This gives the protein CASSERVVGGPSDTQYF. This chain uses TRBV9 with TRBJ2-3, with D possibly being TRBD2 (6 bases). In germline, CDR1 is SGDLS, CDR2 YYNGEE. The CDR3 loop spans 17 amino acids. V was cut by 7 bases and J by 6 bases, with 27 bases left in between.

The chain links TRBV28 to TRBJ1-5; D is perhaps TRBD1 (5 bases). The germline V gene has CDR1 MDHEN and CDR2 SYDVKM. Trimming removed 2 bases from V and 5 bases from J, with 16 bases in between. The CDR3 covers 16 residues. The CDR3 region is CASSLRGTALDQPQHF. The CDR3 DNA reads TGTGCCAGCAGTTTACGCGGGACGGCCCTCGATCAGCCCCAGCATTTT.

There are many counts of this clonotype. The chain combines TRBV2 with TRBJ2-7, with 9 bases aligning to TRBD1. CDR3 length: 15 amino acids. Germline trimming cut 4 bases from V and 5 bases from J; bases unmatched to any gene: 9. Germline CDR1 is SNHLY and CDR2 is FYNNEI. The CDR3 sequence is CASSGSWTGVNEQYF. The CDR3 DNA sequence: TGTGCCAGCAGTGGGAGCTGGACAGGGGTCAACGAGCAGTACTTC.

Remarks on this clonotype: This may be a read error: a much more frequent sequence differs by one nucleotide. This rearrangement joins TRBV2 to TRBJ2-7, with TRBD2 as a possible D gene (6 bases). With 10 bases removed from V and 5 bases from J, the gap between germline ends came to 21 bases. CDR1 and CDR2 (germline): SNHLY, FYNNEI. The CDR3 spans 14 residues. CDR3 region: CATSGWREAHEQYF. The DNA for the CDR3 is TGTGCCACCTCGGGGTGGAGGGAGGCCCACGAGCAGTACTTC.

V and J are TRBV6-1 and TRBJ1-2; D is unresolved. The CDR3 loop spans 13 amino acids. Trimming left V 7 bases short and J 4 bases short, with 13 bases between. CDR1 is MNHNS and CDR2 is SASEGT in the germline V gene. In DNA, the CDR3 is TGTGCCAGCAACCAGCAAAAGGGCTATGGCTACACCTTC. This translates into CASNQQKGYGYTF.

This clonotype came up a few times. The chain has TRBV7-9 and TRBJ2-2; no firm D call. The CDR3 extends over 17 amino acids. V gave up 5 bases and J gave up 2 bases, with 18 bases separating them. From germline, CDR1 is SEHNR and CDR2 FQNEAQ (reference sequence). CDR3 nucleotide sequence: TGTGCCAGCAGCACGCCCCCTCGGGCAGATAACACCGGGGAGCTGTTTTTT. This gives the protein CASSTPPRADNTGELFF.

CDR3 nucleotides: TGTGCCACCAAGGGGACAGGGGGCGCGCATGGCTACACCTTC. Encoded protein: CATKGTGGAHGYTF. This chain uses TRBV19 with TRBJ1-2; TRBD1 agrees at 12 bases. The CDR3 is 14 amino acids. V was clipped by 10 bases and J by 6 bases; unmatched bases: 9. Germline V gene sequence: CDR1 LNHDA, CDR2 SQIVND (reference sequence).

The chain carries TRBV29-1 and TRBJ1-1; no clear D. Per germline, CDR1 SQVTM and CDR2 ANQGSEA. V was clipped by 7 bases and J by 0 bases, with 9 bases between them. The CDR3 runs to 12 residues. The CDR3 DNA sequence: TGCAGCGCCACGGCCCTGAACACTGAAGCTTTCTTT. Its protein product is CSATALNTEAFF.

A word on this clonotype: A read error may explain this, as a much larger clone is one base away. The chain couples TRBV27 to TRBJ1-5, with D unresolved. Trimming took 5 bases from V and 10 from J, leaving 15 bases between them. Germline V lookup: CDR1 MNHEY, CDR2 SMNVEV (reference sequence). This CDR3 has 13 residues. CDR3 loop: CASSPASSPPQHF. The CDR3 nucleotides are TGTGCCAGCAGTCCGGCGTCGTCTCCACCCCAGCATTTT.

The CDR3 loop is CASSAGPGSEKLFF. The DNA of the CDR3 is TGTGCCAGCAGCGCAGGGCCGGGTAGCGAAAAACTGTTTTTT. The rearrangement joins TRBV7-3 to TRBJ1-4; tentative D call: TRBD1 (5 bases). Looked up from germline, CDR1 is SGHTA and CDR2 is FQGTGA. Deletions cut 5 bases from V and 8 bases from J, with 15 bases between. CDR3 length equals 14 residues.

The chain couples TRBV20-1 to TRBJ1-2, with a possible D match to TRBD1 (5 bases). Germline V gene data show CDR1 as DFQATT and CDR2 as SNEGSKA (reference sequence). V was shortened by 0 bases and J by 0 bases, with 14 bases between the two germline ends. CDR3 length equals 16 residues. The CDR3 DNA reads as TGCAGTGCTAGAGATACCCGGGGGGAAGCTAACTATGGCTACACCTTC. It is translated as CSARDTRGEANYGYTF.

In this sample, this clonotype turned up a few times. The chain has TRBV28 and TRBJ1-2; D perhaps matches TRBD1 (5 bases). CDR1 is MDHEN, CDR2 SYDVKM, per germline. Trimming took off 4 bases at V and 4 bases at J, with 13 bases between the two ends. The CDR3 sequence is 14 residues long. The CDR3 DNA follows: TGTGCCAGCAGTTATCAGGGATTCGGCTATGGCTACACCTTC. Amino acid sequence: CASSYQGFGYGYTF.

The chain links TRBV4-2 to TRBJ2-7; 9 bases are shared with TRBD2. The CDR3 consists of 16 residues. J was trimmed by 3 bases and V by 0 bases; bases with no gene match: 6. Germline V gives CDR1 LGHNA, CDR2 YNFKEQ. CDR3 amino acids: CASSQEWASGNYEQYF. CDR3 DNA: TGTGCCAGCAGCCAAGAGTGGGCTAGCGGGAACTACGAGCAGTACTTC.